This passage covers 2 T cell receptor beta chains from one sample sequenced in a study of blood T cell repertoires in COVID-19. Profiled with immunoSEQ multiplex PCR; TCRdb holds only in-frame clones, not every one. The data contain about 190,000 clones, roughly nine tenths of them singletons. The sequencing input was peripheral blood. All receptors derive from a man aged 25-40 years with acute or convalescent COVID-19.

The chain links TRBV2 to TRBJ2-7, with D possibly being TRBD1 (6 bases). Germline CDR1 and CDR2: SNHLY and FYNNEI. The V and J ends lost 8 bases and 1 base respectively, with 9 bases between them. The CDR3 is 12 amino acids. CDR3 bases: TGTGCCAGCTCAGGGGAATCCTACGAGCAGTACTTC. It is translated as CASSGESYEQYF.

The chain has TRBV28 and TRBJ2-7, with unresolved D. Per germline, CDR1 MDHEN and CDR2 SYDVKM. V lost 4 bases to trimming and J lost 2 bases, with 9 bases between them. This CDR3 contains 13 residues. In DNA form, the CDR3 reads TGTGCCAGCAGTTACAGAAACACCTACGAGCAGTACTTC. This sequence encodes CASSYRNTYEQYF. The variable domain in full, with the rest retrieved from reference TRBV28 and TRBJ2-7, is DVKVTQSSRYLVKRTGEKVFLECVQDMDHENMFWYRQDPGLGLRLIYFSYDVKMKEKGDIPEGYSVSREKKERFSLILESASTNQTSMYLCASSYRNTYEQYFGPGTRLTVT.